A single sample is the source of the 20 T cell receptor beta chains below, sequenced in a study of blood T cell repertoires in COVID-19. Produced via immunoSEQ multiplex PCR; TCRdb's table is partial and in-frame only. The table has 150,000 to 160,000 clones, about 80% seen once. Sample: peripheral blood. The receptor set was obtained from a woman in her sixties or seventies with acute or convalescent COVID-19.

This sequence joins TRBV10-3 and TRBJ2-7, with D possibly TRBD1 on 5 matching bases. V lost 9 bases, J lost 2 bases, and 11 bases lay in between. In germline, CDR1 is ENHRY, CDR2 SYGVKD. The CDR3 covers 12 residues. The CDR3 spells CAIGARPYEQYF. As DNA, the CDR3 is TGTGCCATTGGGGCGCGGCCCTACGAGCAGTACTTC.

This clone came up once. V gene TRBV28 combines with J gene TRBJ1-1; D is undetermined. The CDR3 totals 13 residues. Trimming left V 5 bases short and J 3 bases short, with 10 bases between. The germline CDR1 and CDR2 sequences are MDHEN and SYDVKM. CDR3 protein: CASSGERYTEAFF. CDR3 DNA: TGTGCCAGCAGTGGGGAGAGGTACACTGAAGCTTTCTTT.

This chain joins TRBV15 and TRBJ1-5; maybe TRBD1 (5 bases). The CDR3 covers 16 residues. V dropped 3 bases and J dropped 0 bases, with 12 bases sitting between them. Germline-derived CDR1 and CDR2 are LNHNV and YYDKDF (reference sequence). CDR3 protein: CATSSLGGYSNQPQHF. DNA for the CDR3: TGTGCCACCAGCAGCCTGGGGGGATATAGCAATCAGCCCCAGCATTTT.

This clone was counted once. The chain has TRBV19 and TRBJ1-2; 7 positions match TRBD1. Unmatched junction bases numbered 9, after V lost 7 bases and J lost 4 bases. The CDR3 is 14 amino acids. CDR1 is LNHDA, CDR2 SQIVND, per germline (reference sequence). The CDR3 nucleotides are TGTGCCAGTATGCCCTGGGACAGAATCTATGGCTACACCTTC. It is translated as CASMPWDRIYGYTF.

In its sample, this clone was seen once. This chain connects TRBV19 to TRBJ1-5; 11 nucleotides line up with TRBD1. CDR1 is LNHDA and CDR2 is SQIVND in the germline V gene (reference sequence). V was clipped by 4 bases and J by 2 bases; unmatched bases: 7. This CDR3 region has 17 residues. CDR3 nucleotides: TGTGCCAGTAGTAAGGACAGGGGGCGGAGGGGCAATCAGCCCCAGCATTTT. Amino acids: CASSKDRGRRGNQPQHF.

The rearrangement links TRBV19 to TRBJ2-5; 9 bases agree with TRBD2. Germline assignment: CDR1 LNHDA and CDR2 SQIVND (reference sequence). This CDR3 is 15 amino acids long. The J segment lost 3 bases and the V segment lost 1 base, leaving 3 bases of the junction unmatched. The CDR3: CASSIGSSGKETQYF. For the CDR3, the DNA is TGTGCCAGTAGTATAGGGTCTAGCGGGAAAGAGACCCAGTACTTC.

This clone has more than one count but fewer than ten. The CDR3 protein is CASSTINRVDSGYTF. CDR3 bases: TGTGCCAGTAGTACAATCAACAGGGTTGACTCCGGCTACACCTTC. The chain uses TRBV19 and TRBJ1-2; weak D call: TRBD1 (6 bases). The CDR3 is 15 residues long. From germline, CDR1 is LNHDA and CDR2 SQIVND (reference sequence). With 4 bases removed from V and 8 bases from J, the gap between germline ends came to 20 bases. The full variable domain, rest sourced from reference TRBV19 and TRBJ1-2, is DGGITQSPKYLFRKEGQNVTLSCEQNLNHDAMYWYRQDPGQGLRLIYYSQIVNDFQKGDIAEGYSVSREKKESFPLTVTSAQKNPTAFYLCASSTINRVDSGYTFGSGTRLTVV.

V and J are TRBV7-2 and TRBJ1-1; 7 positions agree with TRBD1. Germline V lookup: CDR1 SGHTA, CDR2 FQGNSA. This CDR3 region has 14 residues. Trimming took 3 bases from V and 2 from J; bases not matched to a gene: 3. CDR3 loop: CASSFSGGNTEAFF. CDR3 bases: TGTGCCAGCAGCTTTTCAGGGGGTAACACTGAAGCTTTCTTT.

The chain uses TRBV5-1 and TRBJ1-5; D ambiguous. The CDR3 covers 15 residues. Trimming took off 3 bases at V and 2 bases at J, with 12 bases between the two ends. The germline V gene encodes CDR1 SGHRS and CDR2 YFSETQ. The CDR3 loop reads CASSSGRPGNQPQHF. The DNA for the CDR3 is TGCGCCAGCAGCTCCGGTCGTCCGGGCAATCAGCCCCAGCATTTT.

Here the CDR3 reads CSVVGHVGYREAFF. Written as DNA, the CDR3 is TGCAGCGTTGTAGGCCACGTGGGCTATAGGGAAGCTTTCTTT. The genes are TRBV29-1 and TRBJ1-1; D remains ambiguous. The CDR3 contains 14 residues. The germline V and J ends were trimmed by 4 bases and 8 bases, with 20 bases remaining between them. Germline V gene lookup returns CDR1 SQVTM and CDR2 ANQGSEA.

The genes are TRBV12-5 and TRBJ1-1; D is unresolved. The CDR3 is made up of 12 amino acids. V was trimmed by 5 bases and J by 3 bases, leaving 7 bases between them. CDR1 LGHNT and CDR2 FRNRAP come from the germline V gene. DNA for the CDR3: TGTGCTAGTGGTCGGTTTCACACTGAAGCTTTCTTT. Protein sequence: CASGRFHTEAFF.

This chain connects TRBV6-4 to TRBJ2-3; 8 nucleotides match TRBD2. Trimming removed 4 bases from V and 7 bases from J; junction bases left unmatched: 13. CDR1 and CDR2 (germline): MRHNA, SNTAGT. This CDR3 has 16 residues. CDR3 DNA: TGTGCCAGCAGTGCAGCTACGGGGGGGCGTCACCATACGCAGTATTTT. Protein: CASSAATGGRHHTQYF.

The chain combines TRBV19 with TRBJ2-2; 8 bases are a match to TRBD1. This CDR3 has 16 amino acids. Germline loops: CDR1 LNHDA, CDR2 SQIVND (reference sequence). Germline trimming cut 3 bases from V and 5 bases from J; bases unmatched to any gene: 8. The CDR3 nucleotides are TGTGCCAGTAGTATGGCCGGGACAGGTGTAACCGGGGAGCTGTTTTTT. This sequence encodes CASSMAGTGVTGELFF.

This clone has only a few counts. The chain is built from TRBV6-6 and TRBJ2-7; TRBD1 aligns across 7 bases. Germline lookup yields CDR1 MNHNY and CDR2 SVGAGI (reference sequence). The CDR3 has 13 residues. V dropped 10 bases and J dropped 2; count of bases not matched to a gene: 8. The CDR3: CATRTGTTYEQYF. CDR3 DNA sequence: TGTGCCACCCGGACAGGTACCACCTACGAGCAGTACTTC.

The chain combines TRBV11-3 with TRBJ1-3, with a weak D call TRBD1 (6 bases). CDR1 and CDR2 from the germline V gene are SGHNT and YENEEA. The CDR3 spans 13 residues. V dropped 5 bases and J dropped 3 bases, with 8 bases sitting between them. The CDR3 region has the DNA TGTGCCAGCAGCACAGGGCGTGGAAACACCATATATTTT. It codes for CASSTGRGNTIYF.

The V call is TRBV27, the J call TRBJ1-1; maybe TRBD1 (5 bases). CDR3 length: 13 residues. V lost 4 bases, J lost 6 bases, and 12 bases lay in between. Per germline, CDR1 MNHEY and CDR2 SMNVEV (reference sequence). CDR3: CASSSTQGAEAFF. DNA for the CDR3: TGTGCCAGCAGTTCGACGCAGGGCGCTGAAGCTTTCTTT.

The V and J genes are TRBV9 and TRBJ2-3; 7 bases align to TRBD2. CDR1 and CDR2 (germline): SGDLS, YYNGEE. Trimming cost V 0 bases and J 4 bases; bases outside gene matches: 5. This CDR3 has 15 residues. CDR3 sequence (DNA): TGTGCCAGCAGCGTAGCAGCGGGGTCGTCAGATACGCAGTATTTT. Protein: CASSVAAGSSDTQYF.

The chain links TRBV12-5 to TRBJ2-1; 8 bases fit TRBD1. Germline CDR1 LGHNT, CDR2 FRNRAP. The CDR3 consists of 15 residues. Unmatched junction bases numbered 10, after V lost 4 bases and J lost 8 bases. The CDR3: CASGSPWTGSHEQFF. The CDR3 DNA is TGTGCTAGTGGTTCCCCCTGGACAGGGTCCCATGAGCAGTTCTTC.

The rearrangement joins TRBV7-2 to TRBJ1-2, with a tentative D call TRBD1 (5 bases). The ends were cut back, 6 bases at V and 7 bases at J, with 24 bases in the middle. Germline assignment: CDR1 SGHTA and CDR2 FQGNSA. CDR3 length: 16 amino acids. The CDR3 DNA is TGTGCCAGCAGACAAGACGAGGGAGGGGCATGGGGTGGCTACACCTTC. Translated: CASRQDEGGAWGGYTF.

The chain couples TRBV7-9 to TRBJ1-4, with D unresolved. Trimming cost V 2 bases and J 11 bases, with 18 bases left between them. Germline-derived CDR1 and CDR2 are SEHNR and FQNEAQ (reference sequence). This CDR3 has 15 amino acids. The DNA of the CDR3 is TGTGCCAGCAGCTTAAAAGGGAGCGAATTGGGCAAACTGTTTTTT. Residues: CASSLKGSELGKLFF.